The TCR beta chain under discussion was sequenced for a study of blood T cell repertoires in COVID-19. As for the study in general: Samples representing acute and convalescent COVID-19 were sourced from the United States, Italy and Spain. Sources were T cells, B-cell-depleted T cells, or PBMCs; the material itself was cDNA or gDNA.

Authors' data handling: Reference gene primer amplification gave estimated nucleated cell counts. Libraries were prepared by immunoSEQ multiplex PCR; TCRdb keeps only in-frame clonotypes and omits some of them. V and J calls and clone size are those listed in that table; D and trimming were worked out from the DNA. The sample shows about 56,000 clones, approximately 81% of them seen only once. Followed over time, Seattle patients had been enrolled while infection was active. The TCR sequence derives from a man aged 55-75 years with COVID-19, enrolled during active disease. The sample consisted of peripheral blood.

The chain's CDR3 is CASSIGQTQREKLFF. CDR3 coding DNA: TGTGCCAGTAGTATTGGGCAGACCCAAAGGGAAAAACTGTTTTTT. This chain joins TRBV19 and TRBJ1-4; no reliable D call. The CDR3 consists of 15 residues. Between the trimmed V and J ends, which lost 3 bases and 8 bases, there was a span of 16 bases. Per the germline V gene, CDR1 is LNHDA and CDR2 is SQIVND (reference sequence). The full variable domain, completed using reference TRBV19 and TRBJ1-4, is DGGITQSPKYLFRKEGQNVTLSCEQNLNHDAMYWYRQDPGQGLRLIYYSQIVNDFQKGDIAEGYSVSREKKESFPLTVTSAQKNPTAFYLCASSIGQTQREKLFFGSGTQLSVL.